This T cell receptor beta chain was profiled in a study of Tregs in tolerant kidney transplant recipients. V lost 7 bases, J lost 0 bases, and 11 bases lay in between. CDR1 is SNHLY, CDR2 FYNNEI, per germline. This CDR3 spans 14 amino acids. Only in-frame clones appear in the TCRdb table, and some are missing; sequencing was by immunoSEQ multiplex PCR. The sample gives around 70,000 clones, roughly 92% of which show up once; roughly 9.8% is in the top ten. This receptor was obtained from a human donor who received a combined kidney and bone marrow transplant. The J gene is TRBJ2-3, the V gene TRBV2; possibly TRBD2 for D (6 bases). The sample consisted of CD8+ T cells from blood, taken before the transplant. The CDR3 nucleotides read TGTGCCAGCATTCCGGGGGTTAGCACAGATACGCAGTATTTT. Its translation: CASIPGVSTDTQYF.